This entry lists 25 T cell receptor beta chains sequenced from one sample in a study of regulatory T cells in long-lasting Graves disease. The time point is: newly diagnosed GD, antithyroid drugs for less than 3 months. Making the TCR library involved RNA that had been extracted from PBMCs. iRepertoire HTBI primers and Arm-PCR of CDR3 regions built TCR beta libraries. TCRdb analysed the multiplex PCR reads with MiXCR anew, one entry per CDR3 protein. The repertoire holds a few hundred thousand distinct CDR3 sequences, about 12% seen once, with about 20% in the top ten. The data were also submitted as part of a second study, on T cells in Graves' hyperthyroidism and ophthalmopathy.

This sample comprised peripheral blood mononuclear cells (PBMCs), obtained at new diagnosis, from a patient treated with antithyroid drugs. The receptors stem from a woman aged 18-29 years with Graves disease.

This clonotype was recorded a few times. The chain is built from TRBV4-1 and TRBJ1-2; a possible D gene is TRBD1 (5 bases). CDR1 and CDR2 from the germline V gene are MGHRA and YSYEKL. Trimming pared 3 bases from V and 2 bases from J, leaving 22 bases between. The CDR3 totals 18 residues. The chain's CDR3 is CASSHLFRDPILNYGYTF. The CDR3 bases are TGCGCCAGCAGCCACCTTTTCAGGGACCCTATTCTCAACTATGGCTACACCTTC.

Ten or more counts support this clonotype. The rearrangement links TRBV28 to TRBJ1-4, with D possibly matching TRBD1 (5 bases). The CDR3 is 15 residues long. CDR1 and CDR2 (germline): MDHEN, SYDVKM. Trimming left V 3 bases short and J 4 bases short, with 12 bases between. CDR3 region: CASSFGRQRNEKLFF. Here the CDR3 DNA reads TGTGCCAGCAGTTTCGGTCGACAGCGTAATGAAAAACTGTTTTTT.

The sample holds many counts of this clonotype. The V call is TRBV11-2, the J call TRBJ2-2; D is ambiguous. V was clipped by 4 bases and J by 0 bases, with 12 bases between them. The CDR3 loop spans 16 amino acids. From germline, CDR1 is SGHAT and CDR2 FQNNGV. The CDR3 loop reads CASSSDAYSNTGELFF. The CDR3, as DNA: TGTGCCAGCAGCTCGGACGCTTACTCGAACACCGGGGAGCTGTTTTTT.

The chain uses TRBV10-3 and TRBJ2-2, with D possibly being TRBD1 (5 bases). Germline V gene sequence: CDR1 ENHRY, CDR2 SYGVKD. Deletions cut 0 bases from V and 6 bases from J, with 11 bases between. The CDR3 consists of 15 residues. CDR3 sequence: CAISESGRAAGELFF. The CDR3 nucleotides are TGTGCCATCAGTGAGTCGGGCAGGGCCGCCGGGGAGCTGTTTTTT.

The rearrangement joins TRBV7-3 to TRBJ2-1; TRBD2 agrees at 14 bases. Germline V lookup: CDR1 SGHTA, CDR2 FQGTGA. V trimming: 4 bases; J trimming: 9 bases; junction bases outside the gene matches: 8. This CDR3 is 16 amino acids long. DNA of the CDR3: TGTGCCAGCAGCTCCGGGACTAGCGGGAGAAACGGTGAGCAGTTCTTC. Translation: CASSSGTSGRNGEQFF.

The table lists this clonotype with many counts. The rearrangement links TRBV28 to TRBJ1-4; D ambiguous. Per germline, CDR1 MDHEN and CDR2 SYDVKM. The V end was cut by 2 bases, the J end by 8 bases, with 12 bases between. CDR3 length equals 14 residues. The DNA of the CDR3 is TGTGCCAGCAGTTTAAGGCCTATAGGGGAAAAACTGTTTTTT. Translating gives CASSLRPIGEKLFF.

In its sample, this clonotype was seen a few times. Given a much more abundant clone one base away, this may be a read error. The rearrangement joins TRBV28 to TRBJ2-1; D unclear. Germline values: CDR1 MDHEN, CDR2 SYDVKM. V was cut by 6 bases and J by 8 bases, with 11 bases left in between. CDR3 size: 12 residues. CDR3 sequence (DNA): TGTGCCAGCAGGAGCATTGGGCATGAGCAGTTCTTC. This encodes CASRSIGHEQFF.

This clonotype was found many times. This chain uses TRBV6-1 with TRBJ2-3; TRBD2 agrees at 10 bases. Trimming cost V 4 bases and J 1 base; bases outside gene matches: 11. This CDR3 is built from 18 residues. From germline, CDR1 is MNHNS and CDR2 SASEGT. CDR3 in DNA: TGTGCCAGCAGTGCCTCTCTCATTAGCGGGGGGCGCACAGATACGCAGTATTTT. As protein: CASSASLISGGRTDTQYF.

This clonotype was seen at least ten times. This chain links TRBV5-1 with TRBJ2-3; 9 bases map to TRBD2. The trim removed 0 bases at V and 4 bases at J, leaving 6 bases unmatched. This CDR3 contains 16 residues. Germline V gene sequence: CDR1 SGHRS, CDR2 YFSETQ. CDR3 nucleotide sequence: TGCGCCAGCAGCTTGGAACTAGCGGGTGGTGCAGATACGCAGTATTTT. Protein: CASSLELAGGADTQYF.

This chain links TRBV4-1 with TRBJ1-5; unclear D gene. V dropped 1 base and J dropped 0 bases, with 10 bases sitting between them. There are 16 residues in the CDR3. Germline CDR1 is MGHRA and CDR2 is YSYEKL. The chain's CDR3 is CASSQGFRTSNQPQHF. CDR3 nucleotides: TGCGCCAGCAGCCAAGGTTTCAGAACTAGCAATCAGCCCCAGCATTTT.

This clonotype was counted at least ten times. The chain is built from TRBV6-1 and TRBJ2-1; D remains ambiguous. The CDR3 has 11 amino acids. V dropped 3 bases and J dropped 6 bases, with 3 bases sitting between them. Germline V CDR1 and CDR2: MNHNS, SASEGT. CDR3 sequence: CASSEFNEQFF. CDR3 DNA sequence: TGTGCCAGCAGTGAGTTCAATGAGCAGTTCTTC.

This sequence joins TRBV27 and TRBJ1-2, with 11 bases lining up with TRBD1. Germline V gene data show CDR1 as MNHEY and CDR2 as SMNVEV (reference sequence). The V gene end was trimmed by 5 bases and the J gene end by 7 bases; junction bases not matched to a gene: 6. The CDR3 sequence is 14 residues long. CDR3 bases: TGTGCCAGCAGTCTAGGACAGGGGGCTGGTGGCTACACCTTC. This translates into CASSLGQGAGGYTF.

This clonotype showed up just a few times. In DNA form, the CDR3 reads TGTGCCAGCAGCGAAGCGGGAGACCCCTACAATGAGCAGTTCTTC. Its translation: CASSEAGDPYNEQFF. This chain uses TRBV9 with TRBJ2-1, with 8 bases that match TRBD2. The CDR3 loop spans 15 amino acids. CDR1 and CDR2 (germline): SGDLS, YYNGEE. The ends lost 3 bases at V and 2 bases at J; junction bases unmatched: 4.

This clonotype was recorded many times. J is TRBJ2-1 and V is TRBV28, with 7 positions matching TRBD1. Germline-derived CDR1 and CDR2 are MDHEN and SYDVKM. Trimming cost V 4 bases and J 2 bases; bases outside gene matches: 2. The CDR3 consists of 14 residues. The CDR3 is CASSYDRAYNEQFF. The CDR3 nucleotides read TGTGCCAGCAGTTACGACAGGGCCTACAATGAGCAGTTCTTC.

The V and J genes are TRBV5-1 and TRBJ1-1; D remains unclear. V shed 6 bases and J shed 5 bases, with 17 bases lying between them. The CDR3 runs 14 residues. The germline V gene encodes CDR1 SGHRS and CDR2 YFSETQ. Written as DNA, the CDR3 is TGCGCCAGCAACATTGGCACTTGGAGTACTGAAGCTTTCTTT. Its protein product is CASNIGTWSTEAFF.

This clonotype was seen repeatedly, ten times or more. The chain couples TRBV11-3 to TRBJ2-1, with TRBD2 identical over 8 bases. CDR3 length equals 15 residues. The trim removed 1 base at V and 8 bases at J, leaving 7 bases unmatched. Germline CDR1 SGHNT, CDR2 YENEEA. This CDR3 reads CASSLVGTRGDEQFF. DNA of the CDR3: TGTGCCAGCAGCTTAGTTGGGACTAGGGGGGATGAGCAGTTCTTC.

In regard to this clonotype: A single base separates this from a much larger clone, so it may be a read error. The chain uses TRBV20-1 and TRBJ2-5; D might be TRBD2 (8 bases). CDR1 and CDR2 (germline): DFQATT, SNEGSKA (reference sequence). CDR3 size: 13 residues. CDR3 sequence: CSAPRGGLETQHF. The DNA of the CDR3 is TGCAGTGCTCCCAGGGGGGGACTAGAGACCCAGCACTTC.

This clonotype was counted between two and nine times. CDR3 amino acids: CASSLYGRKWAGESYNEQFF. The DNA of the CDR3 is TGTGCCAGCAGCCTCTACGGTCGTAAGTGGGCTGGAGAGTCCTACAATGAGCAGTTCTTC. This chain connects TRBV14 to TRBJ2-1; D ambiguous. Germline CDR1 and CDR2: SGHDN and FVKESK. V gave up 4 bases and J gave up 1 base, with 26 bases separating them. The CDR3 is 20 amino acids. The full variable domain, its missing parts supplied by reference TRBV14 and TRBJ2-1, is EAGVTQFPSHSVIEKGQTVTLRCDPISGHDNLYWYRRVMGKEIKFLLHFVKESKQDESGMPNNRFLAERTGGTYSTLKVQPAELEDSGVYFCASSLYGRKWAGESYNEQFFGPGTRLTVL.

The rearrangement uses TRBV15 and TRBJ1-2; D is ambiguous. The CDR3 sequence is 13 residues long. With 5 bases removed from V and 4 bases from J, the gap between germline ends came to 11 bases. CDR1 and CDR2 (germline): LNHNV, YYDKDF (reference sequence). CDR3 in DNA: TGTGCCACCAGCCCCGGAAAGTCCTATGGCTACACCTTC. Its protein product is CATSPGKSYGYTF.

This clonotype has at least ten counts. V is TRBV9 and J is TRBJ1-6; 11 bases are shared with TRBD1. The CDR3 sequence is 14 residues long. Germline V gene lookup returns CDR1 SGDLS and CDR2 YYNGEE. The trim removed 4 bases at V and 11 bases at J, leaving 5 bases unmatched. The CDR3 nucleotides read TGTGCCAGCAGCACCTGGACAGGGGGCACACCCCTCCACTTT. The encoded protein is CASSTWTGGTPLHF.

This clonotype was observed a few times. This may come from a read error, since a much larger clone is one base off. The chain uses TRBV7-9 and TRBJ2-5, with D unresolved. V was shortened by 2 bases and J by 0 bases, with 4 bases between the two germline ends. The germline CDR1 and CDR2 sequences are SEHNR and FQNEAQ (reference sequence). There are 13 residues in the CDR3. The CDR3 spells CASSLTYQETQYF. The DNA for the CDR3 is TGTGCCAGCAGCTTAACCTACCAAGAGACCCAGTACTTC.

This clonotype was seen more than once but under ten times. The V call is TRBV5-4, the J call TRBJ2-1, with unresolved D. V was trimmed by 10 bases and J by 0 bases, leaving 11 bases between them. The germline V gene encodes CDR1 SGHNT and CDR2 YYREEE (reference sequence). The CDR3 spans 13 residues. The CDR3, as DNA: TGTGCCTCCCAGGCAGACTCCTACAATGAGCAGTTCTTC. Its protein product is CASQADSYNEQFF.

This clonotype came up a few times. This may arise from a read error, as a much more abundant clone is one base away. Given the absence of the conserved phenylalanine or tryptophan at the CDR3 end, a read error is likely. The chain recombines TRBV29-1 with TRBJ1-2; the D gene is possibly TRBD1 (5 bases). CDR3 size: 14 residues. Germline lookup yields CDR1 SQVTM and CDR2 ANQGSEA. With 3 bases removed from V and 7 bases from J, the gap between germline ends came to 18 bases. The CDR3 DNA sequence: TGCAGCGTTGAGGACAAGGGCAAGGTTCTTGGCTACACCTCC. It translates to CSVEDKGKVLGYTS.

Points on this clonotype: Just one base apart from a much larger clone, this may be a read error. The chain links TRBV28 to TRBJ1-2; possible D gene TRBD1, 6 bases. This CDR3 has 16 residues. Germline loops: CDR1 MDHEN, CDR2 SYDVKM. The CDR3 nucleotides read TGTGCCAGCAACTCCTTCTGGGACACCGCTAACTGTGGCTACACCTTC. Protein sequence: CASNSFWDTANCGYTF.

This clonotype was seen ten or more times. The chain employs TRBV24-1 and TRBJ2-3; TRBD1 aligns across 9 bases. V was clipped by 5 bases and J by 4 bases; unmatched bases: 15. The CDR3 runs 18 residues. Germline CDR1 is KGHDR and CDR2 is SFDVKD. CDR3 region: CATSALGTGISTADTQYF. In DNA form, the CDR3 reads TGTGCCACCAGTGCTCTGGGGACAGGGATATCCACGGCAGATACGCAGTATTTT.